One and the same sample provided the 30 T cell receptor beta chains below, sequenced in a study of Ad26.COV2.S vaccination and SARS-CoV-2 variants. Clones were read by immunoSEQ multiplex PCR, and TCRdb kept only the in-frame ones, dropping some. The sample holds approximately 340,000 clones; 70% to 90% are singletons and the top ten take about 3.3%. Indicated treatment: some 20 received Ad26.COV2.S at low or high dose, single or two shots; about 5 received placebo; per-sample allocation not given. Specimen acquisition occurred on day 63 following the initial vaccine or placebo injection. The sample was peripheral blood, taken in a trial of Ad26.COV2.S vaccine versus placebo. The receptors derive from a person between 18 and 65 years old who received the Ad26.COV2.S COVID-19 vaccine or a placebo.

The chain uses TRBV7-8 and TRBJ1-3; maybe TRBD1 (5 bases). Looked up from germline, CDR1 is SGHVS and CDR2 is FQNEAQ. The V end lost 0 bases, the J end lost 4 bases, and 10 bases lay between the germline ends. This CDR3 region has 15 residues. CDR3 coding DNA: TGTGCCAGCAGCTTAGCAGGGACTGCGGGAAACACCATATATTTT. Amino acids: CASSLAGTAGNTIYF.

This chain connects TRBV7-2 to TRBJ2-7; 15 bases match TRBD2. V was pared by 3 bases and J by 7 bases, with 4 bases of the junction left unmatched. The CDR3 sequence is 15 residues long. Germline V CDR1 and CDR2: SGHTA, FQGNSA. CDR3 nucleotide sequence: TGTGCCAGCAGCTTCCAAGGGACTAGCGGGGGGGAGCAGTACTTC. As protein: CASSFQGTSGGEQYF.

This chain joins TRBV19 and TRBJ2-1; 15 bases line up with TRBD2. The CDR3 is made up of 15 amino acids. The germline V gene encodes CDR1 LNHDA and CDR2 SQIVND (reference sequence). V dropped 6 bases and J dropped 9; count of bases not matched to a gene: 6. CDR3: CASSGLAGGRVEQFF. CDR3 sequence (DNA): TGTGCCAGTAGCGGACTAGCGGGAGGGCGGGTTGAGCAGTTCTTC. The variable domain in full, with the rest retrieved from reference TRBV19 and TRBJ2-1, is DGGITQSPKYLFRKEGQNVTLSCEQNLNHDAMYWYRQDPGQGLRLIYYSQIVNDFQKGDIAEGYSVSREKKESFPLTVTSAQKNPTAFYLCASSGLAGGRVEQFFGPGTRLTVL.

The V gene is TRBV7-9, the J gene TRBJ1-1, with unresolved D. The CDR3 has 12 amino acids. V shed 3 bases and J shed 7 bases, with 9 bases lying between them. Per the germline V gene, CDR1 is SEHNR and CDR2 is FQNEAQ (reference sequence). The CDR3 sequence: CASSFLGIEAFF. CDR3 nucleotide sequence: TGTGCCAGCAGCTTCCTGGGGATTGAAGCTTTCTTT.

This rearrangement joins TRBV7-2 to TRBJ1-3; TRBD1 might be the D (5 bases). The germline V and J ends were trimmed by 4 bases and 2 bases, with 12 bases remaining between them. Looked up from germline, CDR1 is SGHTA and CDR2 is FQGNSA. CDR3 length equals 15 residues. DNA of the CDR3: TGTGCCAGCAGCTCTCCGGGGCGCCCTGGAAACACCATATATTTT. This encodes CASSSPGRPGNTIYF.

This clone was detected many times. The genes are TRBV7-2 and TRBJ2-5; 7 nucleotides align to TRBD1. Germline V lookup: CDR1 SGHTA, CDR2 FQGNSA. The CDR3 spans 14 residues. V shed 1 base and J 7 bases; nucleotides not matched to a gene: 6. The CDR3 sequence is CASSLGAGGATQYF. CDR3 DNA: TGTGCCAGCAGCTTAGGGGCAGGGGGTGCGACCCAGTACTTC.

This chain connects TRBV5-1 to TRBJ2-1, with D hard to call. Trimming cost V 0 bases and J 0 bases, with 10 bases left between them. CDR1 and CDR2 from the germline V gene are SGHRS and YFSETQ. The CDR3 sequence is 16 residues long. CDR3 residues: CASSLVSGISYNEQFF. DNA of the CDR3: TGCGCCAGCAGCTTGGTGAGTGGGATCTCCTACAATGAGCAGTTCTTC.

The chain has TRBV5-5 and TRBJ2-3; D gene uncertain. Deletions cut 4 bases from V and 0 bases from J, with 12 bases between. CDR1 is SGHKS, CDR2 YYEKEE, per germline (reference sequence). The CDR3 is made up of 15 amino acids. Written as DNA, the CDR3 is TGTGCCAGCAGCAAAGACTGGGCTAGCACAGATACGCAGTATTTT. Amino acid sequence: CASSKDWASTDTQYF.

V usage is TRBV12-5 and J usage is TRBJ2-5; D perhaps matches TRBD2 (6 bases). The germline gives CDR1 LGHNT, CDR2 FRNRAP. The CDR3 totals 13 residues. In DNA form, the CDR3 reads TGTGCAAATTTAGCGGAGGGGACAGAGACCCAGTACTTC. Translation gives CANLAEGTETQYF.

This rearrangement joins TRBV12-3 or TRBV12-4 to TRBJ2-1; no clear D. Trimming stripped 4 bases from V and 7 bases from J, with 11 bases between. CDR3 length equals 13 residues. CDR3 sequence reads: CASSSTNLNEQFF. In nucleotides, the CDR3 is TGTGCCAGCAGTTCCACAAACTTAAATGAGCAGTTCTTC.

V gene TRBV27 combines with J gene TRBJ1-1, with no clear D. Germline CDR1 is MNHEY and CDR2 is SMNVEV (reference sequence). Trimming took 5 bases from V and 2 from J, leaving 12 bases between them. This CDR3 has 14 residues. Written as DNA, the CDR3 is TGTGCCAGCAGTGTCGGACGCCAAAACACTGAAGCTTTCTTT. Translating gives CASSVGRQNTEAFF.

This clone was counted once. This rearrangement joins TRBV30 to TRBJ1-5; tentatively, D is TRBD1 (6 bases). V gave up 1 base and J gave up 7 bases, with 11 bases separating them. CDR1 is GTSNPN, CDR2 SVGIG, per germline (reference sequence). The CDR3 length is 13 residues. CDR3 in amino acids: CAWSDRVQQPQHF. The CDR3 nucleotides are TGTGCCTGGAGTGACAGGGTGCAACAGCCCCAGCATTTT.

The genes are TRBV7-9 and TRBJ2-1; 7 positions match TRBD1. This CDR3 is 15 amino acids long. The V and J ends lost 1 base and 0 bases, in that order; junction bases with no gene match: 0. Germline CDR1 is SEHNR and CDR2 is FQNEAQ (reference sequence). CDR3 sequence: CASSLGTGSYNEQFF. The CDR3 coding sequence is TGTGCCAGCAGCTTAGGGACAGGCTCCTACAATGAGCAGTTCTTC. The variable domain in full, completed from reference TRBV7-9 and TRBJ2-1, reads DTGVSQNPRHKITKRGQNVTFRCDPISEHNRLYWYRQTLGQGPEFLTYFQNEAQLEKSRLLSDRFSAERPKGSFSTLEIQRTEQGDSAMYLCASSLGTGSYNEQFFGPGTRLTVL.

Here the CDR3 reads CASSLASRVTDTQYF. CDR3 coding DNA: TGCGCCAGCAGCTTGGCCTCCCGGGTCACAGATACGCAGTATTTT. The rearrangement links TRBV5-1 to TRBJ2-3; D is ambiguous. V lost 0 bases and J 2 bases, leaving 10 bases between the germline ends. Germline CDR1 SGHRS, CDR2 YFSETQ. The CDR3 extends over 15 amino acids.

V and J are TRBV27 and TRBJ2-7; TRBD2 matches 7 bases. The J segment lost 5 bases and the V segment lost 8 bases, leaving 6 bases of the junction unmatched. CDR1 and CDR2 (germline): MNHEY, SMNVEV (reference sequence). This CDR3 contains 12 residues. The CDR3 region is CASSLGGDEQYF. For the CDR3, the DNA is TGTGCCAGCTCCCTGGGAGGGGACGAGCAGTACTTC.

This chain uses TRBV27 with TRBJ1-6, with 12 bases identical to TRBD1. This CDR3 contains 16 residues. Trimming removed 2 bases from V and 8 bases from J; junction bases left unmatched: 4. Germline loops: CDR1 MNHEY, CDR2 SMNVEV (reference sequence). CDR3 nucleotides: TGTGCCAGCAGTTTAATGGGACAGGGGGCTTATTCACCCCTCCACTTT. Protein sequence: CASSLMGQGAYSPLHF.

The rearrangement links TRBV28 to TRBJ1-1; no definite D call. Trimming took off 5 bases at V and 0 bases at J, with 13 bases between the two ends. The CDR3 has 15 residues. CDR1 is MDHEN, CDR2 SYDVKM, per germline. The CDR3 spells CASSQLGYMNTEAFF. CDR3 nucleotide sequence: TGTGCCAGCAGTCAACTGGGTTACATGAACACTGAAGCTTTCTTT.

The chain couples TRBV6-5 to TRBJ1-3; possibly TRBD1 for D (5 bases). The germline gives CDR1 MNHEY, CDR2 SVGAGI. V was cut by 2 bases and J by 1 base, with 9 bases left in between. This CDR3 is built from 15 residues. CDR3 residues: CASSYLGHSGNTIYF. As DNA, the CDR3 is TGTGCCAGCAGTTACCTTGGACATTCTGGAAACACCATATATTTT.

The V call is TRBV27, the J call TRBJ2-7, with TRBD1 matching 7 bases. V was pared by 4 bases and J by 6 bases, with 9 bases of the junction left unmatched. CDR1 is MNHEY, CDR2 SMNVEV, per germline (reference sequence). The CDR3 totals 14 residues. The CDR3, as DNA: TGTGCCAGCAGTTCCGAAGGGGGCCAGGGCGAGCAGTACTTC. Translation gives CASSSEGGQGEQYF.

This chain links TRBV3-1 (or the pseudogene TRBV3-2) with TRBJ2-7; no clear D. The CDR3 loop spans 15 amino acids. With 0 bases removed from V and 3 bases from J, the gap between germline ends came to 12 bases. CDR1 is LGHDT and CDR2 is YNNKEL in the germline V gene (reference sequence). CDR3 nucleotides: TGTGCCAGCAGCCAAGATGGTCCGGACGACTACGAGCAGTACTTC. It is translated as CASSQDGPDDYEQYF.

J is TRBJ1-2 and V is TRBV5-1, with 7 bases fitting TRBD1. The CDR3 has 13 amino acids. Germline V lookup: CDR1 SGHRS, CDR2 YFSETQ. The ends lost 0 bases at V and 5 bases at J; junction bases unmatched: 1. CDR3 in amino acids: CASSLGTGYGYTF. The CDR3 coding sequence is TGCGCCAGCAGCTTGGGGACAGGTTATGGCTACACCTTC.

V and J are TRBV7-7 and TRBJ1-3; D not certain. This CDR3 is 13 amino acids long. Trimming left V 6 bases short and J 0 bases short, with 6 bases between. Germline CDR1 is SSHAT and CDR2 is FNYEAQ (reference sequence). CDR3 nucleotides: TGTGCCAGCAGGGAGCTCTCTGGAAACACCATATATTTT. Amino acids: CASRELSGNTIYF.

The genes are TRBV12-5 and TRBJ2-3; tentatively, D is TRBD2 (7 bases). This CDR3 spans 17 amino acids. CDR1 and CDR2 (germline): LGHNT, FRNRAP. The germline V and J ends were trimmed by 0 bases and 4 bases, with 17 bases remaining between them. The CDR3 DNA reads TGTGCTAGTGGTTTGGTAAGGGGGGGTTCATTGCCAGATACGCAGTATTTT. Protein sequence: CASGLVRGGSLPDTQYF.

The chain links TRBV15 to TRBJ2-7; 14 nucleotides match TRBD2. The germline gives CDR1 LNHNV, CDR2 YYDKDF (reference sequence). This CDR3 has 13 residues. Trimming cost V 5 bases and J 9 bases; bases outside gene matches: 3. In DNA form, the CDR3 reads TGTGCCACCAGCGCGGGACTAGCGGGGGCGCAGTACTTC. Encoded protein: CATSAGLAGAQYF.

CDR3 in DNA: TGCGCCAGCAGCGAGCAGGGTTTTCAGGATTCACCCCTCCACTTT. It specifies CASSEQGFQDSPLHF. This rearrangement joins TRBV5-1 to TRBJ1-6; TRBD1 is a possible D gene (5 bases). Trimming shortened V by 4 bases and J by 8 bases, and 16 bases separated the two germline ends. The V gene's germline CDR1 is SGHRS and CDR2 YFSETQ. This CDR3 has 15 residues.

This clone appeared once. The chain uses TRBV4-3 and TRBJ2-7; D may be TRBD2 (5 bases). With 3 bases removed from V and 1 base from J, the gap between germline ends came to 10 bases. Germline V gives CDR1 LGHNA, CDR2 YSLEER. The CDR3 spans 14 residues. CDR3 amino acids: CASSQMGESYEQYF. The CDR3 DNA is TGCGCCAGCAGCCAGATGGGAGAGTCCTACGAGCAGTACTTC.

This chain uses TRBV5-1 with TRBJ2-2; D is uncertain. The V gene lost 4 bases and the J gene lost 2 bases, with 9 bases spanning the gap. The CDR3 covers 14 residues. Germline V gives CDR1 SGHRS, CDR2 YFSETQ. This chain's CDR3 is CASSPKTNTGELFF. The CDR3 DNA is TGCGCCAGCAGCCCAAAAACTAACACCGGGGAGCTGTTTTTT.

J is TRBJ1-2 and V is TRBV6-1; 8 bases map to TRBD1. The CDR3 covers 14 residues. V trimming: 3 bases; J trimming: 6 bases; junction bases outside the gene matches: 6. The germline V gene encodes CDR1 MNHNS and CDR2 SASEGT. CDR3 loop: CASSERQGADGYTF. In nucleotides, the CDR3 is TGTGCCAGCAGTGAGCGCCAGGGGGCAGATGGCTACACCTTC.

The CDR3 nucleotides are TGTGCCAGCCGAAGGGGGGACAGAAATGAAAAACTGTTTTTT. Translated: CASRRGDRNEKLFF. V is TRBV5-4 and J is TRBJ1-4; TRBD1 agrees at 7 bases. V trimming: 7 bases; J trimming: 5 bases; junction bases outside the gene matches: 8. Germline CDR1 is SGHNT and CDR2 is YYREEE (reference sequence). There are 14 residues in the CDR3.

The chain recombines TRBV7-9 with TRBJ2-7; D may match TRBD1 or TRBD2 (5 bases each). Germline CDR1 reads SEHNR; CDR2 reads FQNEAQ (reference sequence). Trimming stripped 2 bases from V and 1 base from J, with 15 bases between. The CDR3 consists of 16 residues. For the CDR3, the DNA is TGTGCCAGCAGCTTACCTAGGGACGGGTCATCCTACGAGCAGTACTTC. Its protein is CASSLPRDGSSYEQYF. Looking up the rest from reference TRBV7-9 and TRBJ2-7 gives the full variable domain: DTGVSQNPRHKITKRGQNVTFRCDPISEHNRLYWYRQTLGQGPEFLTYFQNEAQLEKSRLLSDRFSAERPKGSFSTLEIQRTEQGDSAMYLCASSLPRDGSSYEQYFGPGTRLTVT.